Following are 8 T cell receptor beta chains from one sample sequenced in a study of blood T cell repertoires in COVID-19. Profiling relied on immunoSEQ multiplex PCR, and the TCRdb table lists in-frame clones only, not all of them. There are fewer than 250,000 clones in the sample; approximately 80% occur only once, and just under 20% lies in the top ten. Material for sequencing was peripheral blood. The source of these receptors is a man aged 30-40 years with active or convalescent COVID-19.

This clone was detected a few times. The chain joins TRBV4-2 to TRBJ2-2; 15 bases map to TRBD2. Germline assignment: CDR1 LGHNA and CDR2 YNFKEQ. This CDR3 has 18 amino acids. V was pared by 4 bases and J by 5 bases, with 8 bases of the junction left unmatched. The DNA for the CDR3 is TGTGCCAGCAGCCCTCGGACTAGCGGGGGGGCGGGTACCGGGGAGCTGTTTTTT. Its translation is CASSPRTSGGAGTGELFF.

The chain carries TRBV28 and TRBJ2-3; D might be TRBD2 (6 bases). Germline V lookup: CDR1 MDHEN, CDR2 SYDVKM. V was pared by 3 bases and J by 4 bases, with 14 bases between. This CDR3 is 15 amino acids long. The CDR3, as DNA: TGTGCCAGCAGTTTTGCGGGATCAGGTTCAGATACGCAGTATTTT. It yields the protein CASSFAGSGSDTQYF.

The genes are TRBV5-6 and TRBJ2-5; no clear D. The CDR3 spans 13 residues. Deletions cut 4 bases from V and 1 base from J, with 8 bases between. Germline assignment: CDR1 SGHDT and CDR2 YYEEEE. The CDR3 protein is CASSVATQETQYF. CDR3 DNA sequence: TGTGCCAGCAGCGTAGCTACCCAAGAGACCCAGTACTTC.

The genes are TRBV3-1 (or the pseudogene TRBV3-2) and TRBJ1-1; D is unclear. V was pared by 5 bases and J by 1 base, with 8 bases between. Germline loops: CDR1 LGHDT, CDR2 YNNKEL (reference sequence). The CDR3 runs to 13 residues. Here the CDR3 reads CASSKHRNTEAFF. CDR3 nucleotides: TGTGCCAGCAGCAAGCATCGGAACACTGAAGCTTTCTTT.

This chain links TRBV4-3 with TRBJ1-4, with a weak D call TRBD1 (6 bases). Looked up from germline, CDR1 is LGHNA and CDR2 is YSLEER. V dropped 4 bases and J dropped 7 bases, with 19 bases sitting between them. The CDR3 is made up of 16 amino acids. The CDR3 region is CASSLGMGDTAEKLFF. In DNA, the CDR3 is TGCGCCAGCAGCCTCGGAATGGGGGACACAGCTGAAAAACTGTTTTTT.

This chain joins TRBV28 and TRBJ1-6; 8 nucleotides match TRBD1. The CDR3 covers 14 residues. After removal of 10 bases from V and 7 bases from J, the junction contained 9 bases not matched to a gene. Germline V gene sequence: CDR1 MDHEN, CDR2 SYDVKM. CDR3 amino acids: CATDQDRVNSPLHF. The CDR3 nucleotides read TGTGCCACCGACCAGGACAGGGTAAATTCACCCCTCCACTTT.

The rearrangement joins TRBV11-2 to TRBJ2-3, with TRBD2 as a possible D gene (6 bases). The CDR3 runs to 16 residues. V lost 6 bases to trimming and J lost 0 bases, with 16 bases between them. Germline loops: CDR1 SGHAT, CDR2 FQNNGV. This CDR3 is CASSQEGRRSTDTQYF. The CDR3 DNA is TGTGCCAGCAGTCAGGAGGGTAGGAGGAGCACAGATACGCAGTATTTT.

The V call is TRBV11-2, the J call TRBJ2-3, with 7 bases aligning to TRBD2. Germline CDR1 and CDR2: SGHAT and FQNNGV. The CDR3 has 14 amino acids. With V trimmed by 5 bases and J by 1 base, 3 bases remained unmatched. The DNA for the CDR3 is TGTGCCAGCAGCCCGGGACTACGCACAGATACGCAGTATTTT. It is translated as CASSPGLRTDTQYF. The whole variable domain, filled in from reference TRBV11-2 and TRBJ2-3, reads EAGVAQSPRYKIIEKRQSVAFWCNPISGHATLYWYQQILGQGPKLLIQFQNNGVVDDSQLPKDRFSAERLKGVDSTLKIQPAKLEDSAVYLCASSPGLRTDTQYFGPGTRLTVL.